This T cell receptor beta chain is from a study of T-cell memory formation after mild COVID-19. As for the study in general: TCR clusters were mostly confined to one donor each.

TCRdb analysed the 5' RACE reads with MiXCR anew, one entry per CDR3 protein. The table lists around 320,000 distinct CDR3 sequences, 13% to 15% of them singletons. The table lists this clonotype with a few counts. Germline V gives CDR1 SGHRS, CDR2 YFSETQ. V was clipped by 4 bases and J by 5 bases; unmatched bases: 13. This CDR3 has 17 residues. The sequencing sample was made of PBMCs or a T cell subset sorted from them (not recorded which). The TCR originated in a man younger than 35 who had mild COVID-19 (a few samples of this study predate the infection). Cell type and time point are not known. The chain carries TRBV5-1 and TRBJ2-5; 11 bases map to TRBD2. The CDR3 loop is CASSRRSSGGTDETQYF. The CDR3, as DNA: TGCGCCAGCAGCAGACGCTCTAGCGGGGGGACGGATGAGACCCAGTACTTC.